What follows describes a single T cell receptor (beta chain). Using its own MiXCR run on the 5' RACE reads, TCRdb lists one record per CDR3 protein. The sample holds 90,000 to 130,000 distinct CDR3 sequences, 10% to 15% seen once. This record comes from a study of early T cells in non-severe SARS-CoV-2 infection. Germline CDR1 reads SGHNT; CDR2 reads YENEEA. The ends were cut back, 4 bases at V and 2 bases at J, with 11 bases in the middle. The CDR3 runs to 14 residues. The clonotype was recovered from an adult who was a healthcare worker with PCR-confirmed SARS-CoV-2 infection or an uninfected control (not recorded which). The sample consisted of whole blood, taken at baseline. The V gene is TRBV11-3, the J gene TRBJ2-5; D might be TRBD1 (6 bases). The CDR3 loop reads CASSSGTIQETQYF. The DNA for the CDR3 is TGTGCCAGCAGCTCCGGGACAATTCAAGAGACCCAGTACTTC.